This TCR beta chain derives from a study of blood T cell repertoires in COVID-19. As processed by the authors: Scientists estimated how many nucleated cells there were by amplifying reference gene primers. The method was immunoSEQ multiplex PCR; TCRdb's version includes in-frame clones alone and lacks a portion of them. That table gives V, J and clone size, and the DNA gave D and trimming. The table has fewer than 350,000 clones, approximately 87% seen once. The CDR3 is 17 amino acids. Germline V gives CDR1 SGHNT, CDR2 YYREEE (reference sequence). With 2 bases clipped from V and 2 bases from J, the junction kept 4 bases outside the gene matches.

The chain links TRBV5-4 to TRBJ2-5, with 15 bases aligning to TRBD2. This clonotype was sampled from a woman aged 25 to 39 with COVID-19, enrolled during active disease. The sample consisted of peripheral blood. As DNA, the CDR3 is TGTGCCAGCAGCTTAGGGACTAGCGGGGGGTGGCAAGAGACCCAGTACTTC. Its translation: CASSLGTSGGWQETQYF. Together with reference TRBV5-4 and TRBJ2-5, the CDR3 gives the full variable domain: ETGVTQSPTHLIKTRGQQVTLRCSSQSGHNTVSWYQQALGQGPQFIFQYYREEENGRGNFPPRFSGLQFPNYSSELNVNALELDDSALYLCASSLGTSGGWQETQYFGPGTRLLVL.